Shown below are 26 T cell receptor beta chains from a single sample sequenced in a study of T cells in Graves' hyperthyroidism and ophthalmopathy. The investigators amplified TCR beta CDR3 regions from RNA transcripts. HTBI primers were used for first-round RT-PCR of the TCR CDR3. One entry per CDR3 protein results from TCRdb running MiXCR on the multiplex PCR reads. This sample has approximately 300,000 distinct CDR3 sequences; 15% to 20% occur once, and the top ten carry over 50%. The material sequenced was blood. Receptor source: a woman aged 60-70 years with Graves' ophthalmopathy.

This clonotype was found a few times. The chain carries TRBV20-1 and TRBJ1-1, with 8 bases lining up with TRBD1. The CDR3 consists of 13 residues. Losses at the gene ends were 6 bases for V and 1 base for J; bases not matched to a gene: 4. Germline V CDR1 and CDR2: DFQATT, SNEGSKA (reference sequence). CDR3 sequence (DNA): TGCAGTGCCAAGACAGGGGAGAACACTGAAGCTTTCTTT. Residues: CSAKTGENTEAFF.

This clonotype was detected many times. The rearrangement joins TRBV12-3 or TRBV12-4 to TRBJ1-1; no firm D call. This CDR3 has 13 residues. Trimming cost V 3 bases and J 11 bases, with 16 bases left between them. The CDR3 region has the DNA TGTGCCAGCAGTTTTGGCGCAAGGGAGGATGCTTTCTTT. As protein: CASSFGAREDAFF.

The rearrangement links TRBV20-1 to TRBJ2-7; 9 positions match TRBD1. V lost 6 bases and J lost 3; bases outside the gene matches: 3. From germline, CDR1 is DFQATT and CDR2 SNEGSKA (reference sequence). The CDR3 consists of 12 residues. CDR3 region: CSAQDRGYEQYF. The CDR3 DNA follows: TGCAGTGCCCAGGACAGGGGCTACGAGCAGTACTTC.

V is TRBV4-2 and J is TRBJ1-6; D is ambiguous. The germline V gene has CDR1 LGHNA and CDR2 YNFKEQ. The CDR3 extends over 15 amino acids. The V and J ends lost 0 bases and 11 bases respectively, with 14 bases between them. Here the CDR3 DNA reads TGTGCCAGCAGCCAAGATATCGTGGGCGCGACACCCCTCCACTTT. It encodes CASSQDIVGATPLHF.

The V and J genes are TRBV4-3 and TRBJ1-4; TRBD1 agrees at 8 bases. CDR3 length: 15 amino acids. Germline-derived CDR1 and CDR2 are LGHNA and YSLEER. V lost 0 bases and J lost 5; bases outside the gene matches: 2. CDR3 nucleotides: TGCGCCAGCAGCCAAGATTCAGGGGGCAATGAAAAACTGTTTTTT. Its protein is CASSQDSGGNEKLFF.

This clonotype was seen at least ten times. The chain joins TRBV3-1 to TRBJ2-5, with 7 bases fitting TRBD2. CDR1 LGHDT and CDR2 YNNKEL come from the germline V gene (reference sequence). V shed 7 bases and J 1 base; nucleotides not matched to a gene: 3. The CDR3 covers 13 residues. CDR3: CASTLAAQETQYF. CDR3 in DNA: TGTGCCAGCACCCTAGCGGCCCAAGAGACCCAGTACTTC.

The rearrangement uses TRBV4-1 and TRBJ2-2; maybe TRBD2 (5 bases). The CDR3 has 18 amino acids. Germline CDR1 is MGHRA and CDR2 is YSYEKL. V shed 6 bases and J shed 0 bases, with 20 bases lying between them. The CDR3 sequence: CASRHSIGIRSNTGELFF. As DNA, the CDR3 is TGCGCCAGCAGACATAGCATCGGGATACGGTCGAACACCGGGGAGCTGTTTTTT.

This chain joins TRBV7-2 and TRBJ2-3; TRBD2 aligns across 10 bases. There are 15 residues in the CDR3. The trim removed 6 bases at V and 0 bases at J, leaving 3 bases unmatched. From germline, CDR1 is SGHTA and CDR2 FQGNSA. CDR3: CASSRSGGSTDTQYF. The CDR3 DNA reads as TGTGCCAGCAGTCGTAGCGGGGGGAGCACAGATACGCAGTATTTT.

This clonotype was seen a handful of times. This chain connects TRBV5-1 to TRBJ1-3; TRBD1 matches 7 bases. Germline CDR1 SGHRS, CDR2 YFSETQ. V shed 4 bases, J shed 0 bases, and the junction held 10 bases outside the gene matches. The CDR3 totals 17 residues. CDR3 residues: CASSPWTGGPSGNTIYF. In DNA, the CDR3 is TGCGCCAGCAGCCCCTGGACAGGAGGACCCTCTGGAAACACCATATATTTT.

Ten or more counts support this clonotype. The rearrangement uses TRBV12-3 or TRBV12-4 and TRBJ2-7; D is possibly TRBD2 (5 bases). Trimming shortened V by 6 bases and J by 3 bases, and 15 bases separated the two germline ends. CDR3 length equals 14 residues. CDR3 in amino acids: CASRPGDGNYEQYF. Here the CDR3 DNA reads TGTGCCAGCAGGCCGGGCGACGGGAACTACGAGCAGTACTTC.

This clonotype was seen ten or more times. This sequence joins TRBV2 and TRBJ2-5, with a weak D call TRBD2 (5 bases). V lost 9 bases and J lost 5, with 13 bases in between. CDR1 SNHLY and CDR2 FYNNEI come from the germline V gene. The CDR3 runs 12 residues. CDR3 sequence reads: CASPDGGETQYF. Written as DNA, the CDR3 is TGTGCCAGTCCTGACGGCGGGGAGACCCAGTACTTC.

There are many counts of this clonotype. The CDR3 DNA reads as TGTGCCAGCAGCTCCCTCGTCTACGAGCAGTACTTC. Amino acids: CASSSLVYEQYF. The gene calls are TRBV7-2 and TRBJ2-7, with D uncertain. V lost 4 bases and J 3 bases, leaving 7 bases between the germline ends. The CDR3 has 12 residues. The germline CDR1 and CDR2 sequences are SGHTA and FQGNSA. Variable domain in full (rest from reference TRBV7-2 and TRBJ2-7): GAGVSQSPSNKVTEKGKDVELRCDPISGHTALYWYRQSLGQGLEFLIYFQGNSAPDKSGLPSDRFSAERTGGSVSTLTIQRTQQEDSAVYLCASSSLVYEQYFGPGTRLTVT.

The table lists this clonotype with many counts. One end of the junction does not line up with germline, which may come from a read error. The chain combines TRBV28 with TRBJ2-7; D may be TRBD2 (6 bases). Germline CDR1 is MDHEN and CDR2 is SYDVKM. The CDR3 has 14 amino acids. CDR3 residues: CASSLLGSSNEQYF. The CDR3 DNA is TGTGCCAGCAGTTTACTCGGGAGCTCCAACGAGCAGTACTTC.

V is TRBV7-9 and J is TRBJ2-7, with D possibly TRBD2 on 5 matching bases. CDR3 length: 13 amino acids. Germline V CDR1 and CDR2: SEHNR, FQNEAQ (reference sequence). V was trimmed by 10 bases and J by 6 bases, leaving 19 bases between them. The CDR3, as DNA: TGTGCCAACTCGGACTCACCTCACCCCGAGCAGTACTTC. It specifies CANSDSPHPEQYF.

The sample holds many counts of this clonotype. The chain couples TRBV7-9 to TRBJ2-3; TRBD2 agrees at 9 bases. The trim removed 7 bases at V and 6 bases at J, leaving 8 bases unmatched. CDR3 length: 14 residues. The germline gives CDR1 SEHNR, CDR2 FQNEAQ (reference sequence). CDR3 coding DNA: TGTGCCAGCATCGCGCGGCGGGAGGGTGATACGCAGTATTTT. The encoded protein is CASIARREGDTQYF.

Notes on this clonotype: One junction end does not reproduce the germline sequence, and a read error may be involved. V gene TRBV10-3 combines with J gene TRBJ2-3, with 10 nucleotides matching TRBD2. The CDR3 is made up of 16 amino acids. Germline V gives CDR1 ENHRY, CDR2 SYGVKD. The CDR3 DNA follows: TGTACCATCAGTGAACTAGCGGGGTCTAGCACAGATACGCAGTATTTT. This gives the protein CTISELAGSSTDTQYF.

The chain employs TRBV6-5 and TRBJ2-1; 8 bases line up with TRBD1. The J call is uncertain, as TRBJ2-7 better fits the DNA end. This CDR3 is built from 15 residues. Germline lookup yields CDR1 MNHEY and CDR2 SVGAGI. Here the CDR3 DNA reads TGTGCCAGCATGTATACCGGGACAGGCTACAATGAGCAGTACTTC. It translates to CASMYTGTGYNEQYF.

This clonotype has a count of ten or more. The CDR3 nucleotides read TGTGCCAGCAGTTTAGCCCACAGGGGAGACCAGCCCCAGCATTTT. Translation: CASSLAHRGDQPQHF. The chain couples TRBV12-3 or TRBV12-4 to TRBJ1-5; 7 positions agree with TRBD1. V lost 0 bases, J lost 7 bases, and 6 bases stayed unmatched. There are 15 residues in the CDR3.

This clonotype was recorded at least ten times. The chain is built from TRBV20-1 and TRBJ2-3; either TRBD1 or TRBD2 may supply D (5 bases each). Germline V gene data show CDR1 as DFQATT and CDR2 as SNEGSKA (reference sequence). V lost 5 bases and J lost 3, with 12 bases in between. The CDR3 runs to 13 residues. CDR3 nucleotides: TGCAGTGCTCCCCGAGGGGTTACAGATACGCAGTATTTT. Translation gives CSAPRGVTDTQYF.

This clonotype was seen many times. The gene calls are TRBV7-9 and TRBJ1-1; D gene ambiguous. The V end was cut by 4 bases, the J end by 3 bases, with 6 bases between. The CDR3 is 12 residues long. CDR1 and CDR2 from the germline V gene are SEHNR and FQNEAQ (reference sequence). This CDR3 reads CASSYDYTEAFF. The CDR3 nucleotides are TGTGCCAGCAGCTATGACTACACTGAAGCTTTCTTT.

This clonotype has at least ten counts. V gene TRBV9 combines with J gene TRBJ1-4, with unresolved D. Germline V gene sequence: CDR1 SGDLS, CDR2 YYNGEE. V was clipped by 3 bases and J by 3 bases, with 6 bases between them. The length of the CDR3 is 13 residues. DNA for the CDR3: TGTGCCAGCAGCGCCCCGGCTAATGAAAAACTGTTTTTT. This gives the protein CASSAPANEKLFF.

This clonotype came up many times. The V gene is TRBV3-1, the J gene TRBJ2-7; weak D call: TRBD2 (5 bases). The germline CDR1 and CDR2 sequences are LGHDT and YNNKEL (reference sequence). The CDR3 runs 15 residues. V lost 1 base to trimming and J lost 11 bases, with 21 bases between them. CDR3 sequence (DNA): TGTGCCAGCAGCCAAGCAGGCGGGCCCTCGTTACGAAAGTACTTC. This encodes CASSQAGGPSLRKYF.

This clonotype appeared many times. This rearrangement joins TRBV24-1 to TRBJ2-3; perhaps TRBD1 as D (5 bases). The CDR3 sequence is 15 residues long. The V end was cut by 3 bases, the J end by 2 bases, with 11 bases between. Germline V gives CDR1 KGHDR, CDR2 SFDVKD. CDR3 amino acids: CATSDIKTATDTQYF. In nucleotides, the CDR3 is TGTGCCACCAGTGATATCAAGACAGCCACAGATACGCAGTATTTT.

This clonotype was recorded many times. The chain combines TRBV5-1 with TRBJ2-7; perhaps TRBD1 as D (5 bases). The CDR3 length is 15 residues. In germline, CDR1 is SGHRS, CDR2 YFSETQ. Trimming left V 0 bases short and J 3 bases short, with 13 bases between. The CDR3 DNA sequence: TGCGCCAGCAGCTTGGACCCAGGGTTGGACTACGAGCAGTACTTC. Its protein is CASSLDPGLDYEQYF.

This clonotype was counted at least ten times. The V gene is TRBV7-8, the J gene TRBJ2-5, with D maybe TRBD1 (5 bases). The CDR3 has 14 residues. V gave up 5 bases and J gave up 1 base, with 11 bases separating them. The germline V gene encodes CDR1 SGHVS and CDR2 FQNEAQ. For the CDR3, the DNA is TGTGCCAGCAGCGCCCGACAGATCCAAGAGACCCAGTACTTC. Translation: CASSARQIQETQYF.

This clonotype was seen ten or more times. The chain carries TRBV7-2 and TRBJ2-7, with D tentatively TRBD1 (6 bases). This CDR3 contains 14 residues. V was pared by 2 bases and J by 5 bases, with 13 bases between. Germline values: CDR1 SGHTA, CDR2 FQGNSA. CDR3 region: CASSLSSRGHEQYF. The CDR3 bases are TGTGCCAGCAGCTTATCCAGCAGGGGTCACGAGCAGTACTTC. The full variable domain, with the rest looked up from reference TRBV7-2 and TRBJ2-7, is GAGVSQSPSNKVTEKGKDVELRCDPISGHTALYWYRQSLGQGLEFLIYFQGNSAPDKSGLPSDRFSAERTGGSVSTLTIQRTQQEDSAVYLCASSLSSRGHEQYFGPGTRLTVT.